This record concerns one TCR beta chain sequence. The antigen is undetermined. Sorted cells reached over 95% purity in every population. The sample comes from a study of beta chain features in type 1 diabetes. Investigators reverse transcribed all isolated RNA, so they sequenced expressed TCRB transcripts. Method: immunoSEQ multiplex PCR; TCRdb's copy keeps in-frame clones and lacks some. The sample shows 850,000 to 900,000 clones, roughly 15% of them seen only once. Study observations and caveats: Within the patient group, naive, central memory and Treg TCRB repertoires appeared more similar to each other than within healthy donors. In these data, an HLA type influence on TCRB rearrangement remained unresolved.

The CDR3 length is 12 residues. The germline V and J ends were trimmed by 8 bases and 6 bases, with 11 bases remaining between them. Germline V gene lookup returns CDR1 MDHEN and CDR2 SYDVKM. This sequence was found in a young woman in good health. The chain employs TRBV28 and TRBJ1-5, with D possibly matching TRBD1 (5 bases). The sample consisted of naive CD4+ T cells from blood. The CDR3 region is CASVVGGQPQHF. DNA of the CDR3: TGTGCCAGCGTCGTTGGGGGTCAGCCCCAGCATTTT.